Shown below are 30 T cell receptor beta chains from a single sample sequenced in a study of blood T cell repertoires in COVID-19. Generated by immunoSEQ multiplex PCR, the TCRdb table keeps only in-frame clones and is missing some. The sample contains about 110,000 clones, about three quarters of which appear only once. Sequenced sample: peripheral blood. These receptors originate from an elderly man with acute or convalescent COVID-19.

The rearrangement joins TRBV19 to TRBJ2-7; possibly TRBD2 for D (5 bases). The CDR3 consists of 13 residues. V gave up 5 bases and J gave up 5 bases, with 13 bases separating them. Looked up from germline, CDR1 is LNHDA and CDR2 is SQIVND (reference sequence). Here the CDR3 DNA reads TGTGCCAGTAGTGATACTAGGAAAAACGAGCAGTACTTC. It encodes CASSDTRKNEQYF.

In this sample, this clone turned up a few times. The chain carries TRBV24-1 and TRBJ2-7, with D perhaps TRBD1 (7 bases). Germline V lookup: CDR1 KGHDR, CDR2 SFDVKD. The ends were cut back, 2 bases at V and 3 bases at J, with 10 bases in the middle. CDR3 size: 14 residues. The CDR3 is CATSDSGGRYEQYF. In DNA form, the CDR3 reads TGTGCCACCAGTGATTCAGGGGGGCGCTACGAGCAGTACTTC.

The sample holds one count of this clone. The rearrangement uses TRBV19 and TRBJ2-5; 8 bases line up with TRBD2. CDR3 size: 13 residues. The V gene end was trimmed by 7 bases and the J gene end by 4 bases; junction bases not matched to a gene: 5. Looked up from germline, CDR1 is LNHDA and CDR2 is SQIVND (reference sequence). The CDR3 sequence is CASNPGRAETQYF. DNA of the CDR3: TGTGCCAGTAACCCCGGGAGGGCAGAGACCCAGTACTTC. The variable domain in full, completed from reference TRBV19 and TRBJ2-5, reads DGGITQSPKYLFRKEGQNVTLSCEQNLNHDAMYWYRQDPGQGLRLIYYSQIVNDFQKGDIAEGYSVSREKKESFPLTVTSAQKNPTAFYLCASNPGRAETQYFGPGTRLLVL.

The V and J genes are TRBV11-2 and TRBJ2-1; 9 bases fit TRBD1. Unmatched junction bases numbered 4, after V lost 0 bases and J lost 7 bases. Germline assignment: CDR1 SGHAT and CDR2 FQNNGV. This CDR3 is built from 15 residues. The CDR3 sequence: CASSLETGGRNEQFF. In nucleotides, the CDR3 is TGTGCCAGCAGCTTAGAAACAGGGGGCAGGAATGAGCAGTTCTTC.

The rearrangement links TRBV7-9 to TRBJ1-1, with D unclear. Trimming stripped 3 bases from V and 3 bases from J, with 5 bases between. CDR1 is SEHNR, CDR2 FQNEAQ, per germline (reference sequence). CDR3 length: 12 amino acids. CDR3 region: CASSFGDTEAFF. CDR3 sequence (DNA): TGTGCCAGCAGCTTCGGAGACACTGAAGCTTTCTTT.

The V and J genes are TRBV15 and TRBJ1-4; D is perhaps TRBD1 (5 bases). CDR1 LNHNV and CDR2 YYDKDF come from the germline V gene (reference sequence). The CDR3 is 16 residues long. V was trimmed by 3 bases and J by 0 bases, leaving 11 bases between them. The CDR3 nucleotides are TGTGCCACCAGCAGCGGATCGACAGCAACTAATGAAAAACTGTTTTTT. Amino acids: CATSSGSTATNEKLFF.

V usage is TRBV27 and J usage is TRBJ2-7; 9 bases match TRBD1. Unmatched junction bases numbered 12, after V lost 5 bases and J lost 4 bases. This CDR3 region has 16 residues. CDR1 and CDR2 from the germline V gene are MNHEY and SMNVEV (reference sequence). CDR3 sequence reads: CASSQSPGQGYYEQYF. In DNA, the CDR3 is TGTGCCAGCAGTCAATCGCCGGGACAGGGATATTACGAGCAGTACTTC.

This chain connects TRBV7-2 to TRBJ2-7, with TRBD1 identical over 9 bases. This CDR3 has 15 residues. Looked up from germline, CDR1 is SGHTA and CDR2 is FQGNSA. Trimming removed 4 bases from V and 6 bases from J; junction bases left unmatched: 10. The CDR3 here is CASSSISGTGSEQYF. CDR3 sequence (DNA): TGTGCCAGCAGCTCAATCTCCGGGACAGGGTCCGAGCAGTACTTC. Complete variable domain (other parts from reference TRBV7-2 and TRBJ2-7): GAGVSQSPSNKVTEKGKDVELRCDPISGHTALYWYRQSLGQGLEFLIYFQGNSAPDKSGLPSDRFSAERTGGSVSTLTIQRTQQEDSAVYLCASSSISGTGSEQYFGPGTRLTVT.

The CDR3 loop reads CASSLGLPGLHSYEQYF. CDR3 in DNA: TGTGCCAGCAGCTTAGGCCTCCCCGGACTCCACTCCTACGAGCAGTACTTC. V gene TRBV13 combines with J gene TRBJ2-7; D is possibly TRBD2 (5 bases). The CDR3 covers 17 residues. V was cut by 0 bases and J by 0 bases, with 15 bases left in between. Germline assignment: CDR1 PRHDT and CDR2 FYEKMQ (reference sequence).

This chain links TRBV19 with TRBJ2-1; a weak D match, TRBD2 (6 bases). The V end lost 8 bases, the J end lost 1 base, and 9 bases lay between the germline ends. This CDR3 comprises 13 residues. Germline V gene sequence: CDR1 LNHDA, CDR2 SQIVND (reference sequence). The CDR3 protein is CASAEGSYNEQFF. DNA for the CDR3: TGTGCCAGTGCGGAGGGGTCCTACAATGAGCAGTTCTTC.

The J gene is TRBJ1-1, the V gene TRBV28; D gene ambiguous. V lost 7 bases and J 8 bases, leaving 23 bases between the germline ends. The germline V gene has CDR1 MDHEN and CDR2 SYDVKM. The CDR3 runs to 15 residues. Here the CDR3 DNA reads TGTGCCAGCACCCAAATAGTAGCTGGACTGCGAGAAGCTTTCTTT. It codes for CASTQIVAGLREAFF.

The rearrangement uses TRBV19 and TRBJ1-1; 7 bases align to TRBD1. V was pared by 4 bases and J by 0 bases, with 5 bases of the junction left unmatched. The germline gives CDR1 LNHDA, CDR2 SQIVND (reference sequence). CDR3 size: 15 residues. The chain's CDR3 is CASSKTGQLNTEAFF. As DNA, the CDR3 is TGTGCCAGTAGTAAAACGGGACAGTTGAACACTGAAGCTTTCTTT.

At least ten counts were recorded for this clone. Here the CDR3 reads CASSESAGADTQYF. Written as DNA, the CDR3 is TGTGCCAGCAGTGAATCCGCGGGCGCAGATACGCAGTATTTT. V usage is TRBV25-1 and J usage is TRBJ2-3; TRBD2 is a possible D gene (5 bases). CDR1 MGHDK and CDR2 SYGVNS come from the germline V gene. The CDR3 contains 14 residues. Trimming left V 1 base short and J 4 bases short, with 9 bases between.

This chain joins TRBV2 and TRBJ2-3; D possibly corresponds to TRBD1 (5 bases). V was trimmed by 2 bases and J by 2 bases, leaving 14 bases between them. The CDR3 length is 16 residues. Germline loops: CDR1 SNHLY, CDR2 FYNNEI. The CDR3: CASSEQGNPYTDTQYF. For the CDR3, the DNA is TGTGCCAGCAGTGAACAGGGAAACCCTTACACAGATACGCAGTATTTT.

This clone was picked up a small number of times. The chain recombines TRBV6-5 with TRBJ2-1; no firm D call. CDR1 MNHEY and CDR2 SVGAGI come from the germline V gene. The ends were cut back, 4 bases at V and 6 bases at J, with 7 bases in the middle. This CDR3 has 12 amino acids. The CDR3 loop reads CASSSTGNEQFF. Here the CDR3 DNA reads TGTGCCAGCAGTTCTACCGGCAATGAGCAGTTCTTC.

The chain links TRBV5-4 to TRBJ1-2, with TRBD1 matching 9 bases. Germline loops: CDR1 SGHNT, CDR2 YYREEE (reference sequence). Trimming cost V 3 bases and J 8 bases; bases outside gene matches: 8. The CDR3 totals 14 residues. The CDR3 region is CASSSTGTGMGYTF. CDR3 DNA: TGTGCCAGCAGCTCAACCGGGACAGGGATGGGCTACACCTTC. The full variable domain, in which reference TRBV5-4 and TRBJ1-2 provide the parts outside the CDR3, is ETGVTQSPTHLIKTRGQQVTLRCSSQSGHNTVSWYQQALGQGPQFIFQYYREEENGRGNFPPRFSGLQFPNYSSELNVNALELDDSALYLCASSSTGTGMGYTFGSGTRLTVV.

V and J are TRBV2 and TRBJ2-7; 9 nucleotides line up with TRBD2. The germline V gene has CDR1 SNHLY and CDR2 FYNNEI. The length of the CDR3 is 15 residues. V trimming: 0 bases; J trimming: 5 bases; junction bases outside the gene matches: 5. The CDR3 loop is CASSEASGRFNEQYF. The DNA of the CDR3 is TGTGCCAGCAGTGAAGCTAGCGGGAGATTCAACGAGCAGTACTTC.

The chain couples TRBV18 to TRBJ2-2, with a possible D match to TRBD1 (6 bases). V was shortened by 1 base and J by 1 base, with 10 bases between the two germline ends. This CDR3 contains 16 residues. Germline lookup yields CDR1 KGHSH and CDR2 LQKENI. The CDR3 nucleotides are TGTGCCAGCTCACCACAGGGACACCTGAACACCGGGGAGCTGTTTTTT. Its protein is CASSPQGHLNTGELFF.

The CDR3, as DNA: TGTGCCAGCTCTCGGGACAGGGGGGGCACTGAAGCTTTCTTT. Its translation is CASSRDRGGTEAFF. The V call is TRBV18, the J call TRBJ1-1; 11 nucleotides line up with TRBD1. This CDR3 region has 14 residues. The germline V gene encodes CDR1 KGHSH and CDR2 LQKENI. The trim removed 6 bases at V and 4 bases at J, leaving 4 bases unmatched.

V usage is TRBV19 and J usage is TRBJ1-1; D is perhaps TRBD1 (6 bases). V was shortened by 4 bases and J by 6 bases, with 12 bases between the two germline ends. The CDR3 sequence is 13 residues long. Germline values: CDR1 LNHDA, CDR2 SQIVND (reference sequence). The CDR3 protein is CASSTTRGSEAFF. CDR3 in DNA: TGTGCCAGTAGTACTACCAGGGGTTCTGAAGCTTTCTTT.

This clone was recorded a few times. The V and J genes are TRBV11-2 and TRBJ2-2; 7 nucleotides agree with TRBD1. The CDR3 runs to 18 residues. Germline V gene lookup returns CDR1 SGHAT and CDR2 FQNNGV. The V gene end was trimmed by 4 bases and the J gene end by 6 bases; junction bases not matched to a gene: 17. The DNA of the CDR3 is TGTGCCAGCAGCTCCGTTAGAATTGGACAGGCTGGCGCCGGGGAGCTGTTTTTT. Translation gives CASSSVRIGQAGAGELFF.

In its sample, this clone was seen a few times. The J gene is TRBJ2-2, the V gene TRBV7-2; the D gene is possibly TRBD1 (5 bases). CDR3 size: 18 residues. Germline V gives CDR1 SGHTA, CDR2 FQGNSA. V was cut by 3 bases and J by 9 bases, with 26 bases left in between. The CDR3 bases are TGTGCCAGCAGCTTCAGTAAGACTCCGTCTAGGGGTAGACGGGAGCTGTTTTTT. Residues: CASSFSKTPSRGRRELFF.

The genes are TRBV24-1 and TRBJ2-3, with D uncertain. The CDR3 extends over 13 amino acids. Between the trimmed V and J ends, which lost 2 bases and 2 bases, there was a span of 4 bases. Germline CDR1 reads KGHDR; CDR2 reads SFDVKD. CDR3 DNA: TGTGCCACCAGTGATTATAACACAGATACGCAGTATTTT. It translates to CATSDYNTDTQYF.

This clone was seen only once. The chain joins TRBV10-3 to TRBJ1-3, with D uncertain. V lost 0 bases and J lost 7, with 4 bases in between. The V gene's germline CDR1 is ENHRY and CDR2 SYGVKD. This CDR3 is 12 amino acids long. The chain's CDR3 is CAISESSNTIYF. CDR3 coding DNA: TGTGCCATCAGTGAGTCGAGTAACACCATATATTTT.

Regarding this clone: Other nucleotide sequences from this sample produce the same CDR3. The rearrangement uses TRBV6-5 and TRBJ1-5, with TRBD1 identical over 9 bases. The CDR3 runs 13 residues. CDR1 and CDR2 from the germline V gene are MNHEY and SVGAGI. The ends lost 6 bases at V and 5 bases at J; junction bases unmatched: 2. The CDR3 nucleotides are TGTGCCAGCAGAGGACAGGGGCATCAGCCCCAGCATTTT. This codes for CASRGQGHQPQHF.

This chain connects TRBV5-6 to TRBJ2-1; 10 bases fit TRBD2. The germline V gene encodes CDR1 SGHDT and CDR2 YYEEEE. V lost 2 bases and J lost 8; bases outside the gene matches: 4. This CDR3 region has 14 residues. The CDR3 DNA reads as TGTGCCAGCAGCTTAGCGGGAGGGCCCGATGAGCAGTTCTTC. Translation gives CASSLAGGPDEQFF.

The genes are TRBV7-9 and TRBJ2-3; 15 nucleotides align to TRBD2. CDR1 is SEHNR and CDR2 is FQNEAQ in the germline V gene (reference sequence). There are 18 residues in the CDR3. V was pared by 5 bases and J by 3 bases, with 9 bases of the junction left unmatched. The CDR3 DNA sequence: TGTGCCAGCAGCGGACTAGCGGGAGGGCCCTCCGAGACAGATACGCAGTATTTT. Translated: CASSGLAGGPSETDTQYF.

This clone was seen a handful of times. The chain has TRBV12-3 or TRBV12-4 and TRBJ2-7; tentatively, D is TRBD2 (5 bases). The CDR3 loop spans 12 amino acids. V lost 3 bases and J lost 6, with 9 bases in between. The CDR3 DNA reads TGTGCCAGCAGTTTTTCCGGACTCGAGCAGTACTTC. Its translation: CASSFSGLEQYF.

This clone was seen at least ten times. J is TRBJ1-2 and V is TRBV18; 7 bases align to TRBD1. The CDR3 covers 15 residues. The germline V gene has CDR1 KGHSH and CDR2 LQKENI. Losses at the gene ends were 2 bases for V and 4 bases for J; bases not matched to a gene: 7. The CDR3 coding sequence is TGTGCCAGCTCACCATCCGGACAGGCCACCTATGGCTACACCTTC. Amino acid sequence: CASSPSGQATYGYTF.

This chain joins TRBV7-6 and TRBJ2-7, with D maybe TRBD2 (7 bases). Between the trimmed V and J ends, which lost 5 bases and 5 bases, there was a span of 16 bases. The CDR3 length is 14 residues. Germline V gene data show CDR1 as SGHVS and CDR2 as FNYEAQ. In DNA, the CDR3 is TGTGCCAGCAGCCCACAGGGAGGGCCCCACGAGCAGTACTTC. This gives the protein CASSPQGGPHEQYF.